This passage covers 20 T cell receptor beta chains from one sample sequenced in a study of cytomegalovirus exposure and HLA in healthy donors. 60 Vbeta and 13 Jbeta primers were used in PCR. TCRdb's table, derived via immunoSEQ multiplex PCR, lists solely in-frame clones and lacks some. The sample holds some 250,000 clones, over 80% seen once. The sample was PBMCs. The source of these receptors is a woman aged 40 to 49 in good health and CMV-seropositive.

The chain has TRBV19 and TRBJ1-2; the D gene is possibly TRBD1 (5 bases). V lost 7 bases to trimming and J lost 4 bases, with 16 bases between them. The CDR3 has 14 residues. Per germline, CDR1 LNHDA and CDR2 SQIVND (reference sequence). The CDR3: CASTPSRALYGYTF. For the CDR3, the DNA is TGTGCCAGTACCCCCTCCAGGGCCCTCTATGGCTACACCTTC.

Only one count was recorded for this clone. V is TRBV11-3 and J is TRBJ2-5; 9 nucleotides match TRBD2. The junction had 12 bases not matched to a gene; V was cut back by 5 bases and J by 5 bases. The CDR3 totals 16 residues. The germline gives CDR1 SGHNT, CDR2 YENEEA. DNA for the CDR3: TGTGCCAGCAGCCCGGCACCGGGACTAGCAGGGGAGACCCAGTACTTC. This sequence encodes CASSPAPGLAGETQYF.

J is TRBJ1-3 and V is TRBV27; D call uncertain. V lost 2 bases and J lost 4, with 15 bases in between. This CDR3 contains 16 residues. In germline, CDR1 is MNHEY, CDR2 SMNVEV (reference sequence). The CDR3, as DNA: TGTGCCAGCAGTTTACGGCTGGGAGTGGAGGGAAACACCATATATTTT. It yields the protein CASSLRLGVEGNTIYF.

The V gene is TRBV2, the J gene TRBJ1-5, with 11 bases aligning to TRBD1. The CDR3 has 15 amino acids. The trim removed 5 bases at V and 7 bases at J, leaving 7 bases unmatched. CDR1 and CDR2 (germline): SNHLY, FYNNEI. In DNA form, the CDR3 reads TGTGCCAGCAGTACCGGACAGGGGGCGACGCAGCCCCAGCATTTT. This translates into CASSTGQGATQPQHF. Full variable domain (missing parts from reference TRBV2 and TRBJ1-5): EPEVTQTPSHQVTQMGQEVILRCVPISNHLYFYWYRQILGQKVEFLVSFYNNEISEKSEIFDDQFSVERPDGSNFTLKIRSTKLEDSAMYFCASSTGQGATQPQHFGDGTRLSIL.

This clone was counted a few times. The CDR3 bases are TGTGCCAGCAGCTTAACCGGGGTAGGTAGGACCAATGAGCAGTTCTTC. Residues: CASSLTGVGRTNEQFF. The V call is TRBV7-8, the J call TRBJ2-1, with D maybe TRBD2 (5 bases). Germline assignment: CDR1 SGHVS and CDR2 FQNEAQ. This CDR3 is 16 amino acids long. V lost 2 bases and J lost 6, with 17 bases in between.

The chain links TRBV2 to TRBJ2-1; 8 positions match TRBD2. The CDR3 spans 14 residues. Germline V gene lookup returns CDR1 SNHLY and CDR2 FYNNEI. The V and J ends lost 6 bases and 6 bases, in that order; junction bases with no gene match: 7. The CDR3: CASRKRESSNEQFF. The CDR3 DNA is TGTGCCAGCAGGAAGCGGGAGAGTAGCAATGAGCAGTTCTTC.

The chain recombines TRBV5-6 with TRBJ1-3; weak D call: TRBD1 (6 bases). The ends were cut back, 3 bases at V and 2 bases at J, with 15 bases in the middle. The germline V gene has CDR1 SGHDT and CDR2 YYEEEE. This CDR3 is 16 amino acids long. The CDR3 loop reads CASSWGPVGPGNTIYF. DNA of the CDR3: TGTGCCAGCAGCTGGGGGCCAGTGGGACCTGGAAACACCATATATTTT. The full variable domain, completed using reference TRBV5-6 and TRBJ1-3, is DAGVTQSPTHLIKTRGQQVTLRCSPKSGHDTVSWYQQALGQGPQFIFQYYEEEERQRGNFPDRFSGHQFPNYSSELNVNALLLGDSALYLCASSWGPVGPGNTIYFGEGSWLTVV.

The chain couples TRBV7-9 to TRBJ2-5; TRBD1 is a possible D gene (6 bases). The end of the DNA is better explained by TRBJ2-7, so the J call may be wrong. The CDR3 runs 14 residues. Per germline, CDR1 SEHNR and CDR2 FQNEAQ (reference sequence). The CDR3 reads CASSLGTASYEQYF. The CDR3 DNA reads TGTGCCAGCAGCTTAGGGACAGCCTCCTACGAGCAGTACTTC.

This clone was counted a single time. V is TRBV2 and J is TRBJ2-7, with 7 bases lining up with TRBD2. The V gene end was trimmed by 3 bases and the J gene end by 6 bases; junction bases not matched to a gene: 8. Germline values: CDR1 SNHLY, CDR2 FYNNEI. This CDR3 region has 14 residues. DNA of the CDR3: TGTGCCAGCAGTGAGGAAGCGGGGATGGGCGAGCAGTACTTC. It specifies CASSEEAGMGEQYF.

The V and J genes are TRBV15 and TRBJ2-1; 11 nucleotides line up with TRBD2. The V segment lost 5 bases and the J segment 7 bases; nucleotides outside the gene matches: 10. There are 16 residues in the CDR3. CDR1 is LNHNV and CDR2 is YYDKDF in the germline V gene (reference sequence). CDR3 bases: TGTGCCACCAGCCGCGGGTTAGCGGGAGGGGAGAATGAGCAGTTCTTC. Translating it yields CATSRGLAGGENEQFF.

This chain joins TRBV6-6 and TRBJ2-7, with a tentative D call TRBD2 (7 bases). This CDR3 region has 16 residues. The V gene's germline CDR1 is MNHNY and CDR2 SVGAGI (reference sequence). V was cut by 0 bases and J by 3 bases, with 15 bases left in between. The CDR3 is CASSYSSGTPYYEQYF. CDR3 DNA: TGTGCCAGCAGTTACTCGAGCGGGACACCCTACTACGAGCAGTACTTC.

This clone was recorded a few times. The chain carries TRBV6-1 and TRBJ2-7; possibly TRBD1 for D (6 bases). Trimming removed 2 bases from V and 3 bases from J, with 14 bases in between. Germline V gives CDR1 MNHNS, CDR2 SASEGT. The CDR3 length is 15 residues. The CDR3 is CASSERQGPRYEQYF. The CDR3 nucleotides read TGTGCCAGCAGTGAACGGCAGGGGCCGCGCTACGAGCAGTACTTC.

This chain uses TRBV10-3 with TRBJ2-7; TRBD2 is a possible D gene (5 bases). This CDR3 has 11 residues. V dropped 11 bases and J dropped 0 bases, with 8 bases sitting between them. Germline assignment: CDR1 ENHRY and CDR2 SYGVKD. The CDR3 region has the DNA TGTGCCTCCCGGGACTCCTACGAGCAGTACTTC. Translated, it gives CASRDSYEQYF.

The CDR3: CASSPGQDARLKYF. Written as DNA, the CDR3 is TGTGCCAGCTCACCCGGACAGGATGCGAGATTAAAGTACTTC. The chain couples TRBV18 to TRBJ2-7; TRBD1 aligns across 7 bases. The CDR3 contains 14 residues. V was pared by 3 bases and J by 11 bases, with 13 bases of the junction left unmatched. The germline CDR1 and CDR2 sequences are KGHSH and LQKENI.

The gene calls are TRBV2 and TRBJ1-2, with TRBD1 identical over 7 bases. Germline loops: CDR1 SNHLY, CDR2 FYNNEI. With 0 bases clipped from V and 7 bases from J, the junction kept 2 bases outside the gene matches. The CDR3 consists of 13 residues. The CDR3 nucleotides read TGTGCCAGCAGTGAAGCGACAGGGTTTGGCTACACCTTC. Translated: CASSEATGFGYTF.

This chain joins TRBV5-1 and TRBJ2-5; TRBD2 is a possible D gene (5 bases). The CDR3 totals 14 residues. With 0 bases removed from V and 6 bases from J, the gap between germline ends came to 12 bases. Germline V gene sequence: CDR1 SGHRS, CDR2 YFSETQ. CDR3 coding DNA: TGCGCCAGCAGCTTGGGTGCGAGCGGACAGACCCAGTACTTC. Its protein is CASSLGASGQTQYF.

The V and J genes are TRBV7-2 and TRBJ2-1; D unclear. CDR3 size: 13 residues. Germline V lookup: CDR1 SGHTA, CDR2 FQGNSA. V lost 5 bases to trimming and J lost 6 bases, with 11 bases between them. For the CDR3, the DNA is TGTGCCAGCAGCGTCCAACAGATCAATGAGCAGTTCTTC. Translation gives CASSVQQINEQFF.

The J gene is TRBJ2-1, the V gene TRBV7-8; 12 bases are shared with TRBD2. The CDR3 consists of 18 residues. V shed 5 bases and J 0 bases; nucleotides not matched to a gene: 8. CDR1 is SGHVS and CDR2 is FQNEAQ in the germline V gene. CDR3 bases: TGTGCCAGCAGCGTCCGGACTAGCGGGACGAGCTCCTACAATGAGCAGTTCTTC. Translated: CASSVRTSGTSSYNEQFF.

CDR3 loop: CASRDRTNNEQFF. The DNA of the CDR3 is TGTGCCAGCAGGGACAGGACAAACAATGAGCAGTTCTTC. V gene TRBV27 combines with J gene TRBJ2-1; 7 bases map to TRBD1. Germline CDR1 reads MNHEY; CDR2 reads SMNVEV (reference sequence). CDR3 length: 13 amino acids. V lost 6 bases, J lost 5 bases, and 4 bases stayed unmatched.

The CDR3 DNA is TGTGCCAGCGGAGGTATGAACACTGAAGCTTTCTTT. The encoded protein is CASGGMNTEAFF. The rearrangement uses TRBV7-6 and TRBJ1-1, with D hard to call. The CDR3 loop spans 12 amino acids. Germline assignment: CDR1 SGHVS and CDR2 FNYEAQ. V was trimmed by 8 bases and J by 0 bases, leaving 7 bases between them.